This T cell receptor beta chain was captured by sequencing in a study of OX40 agonist ivuxolimab in advanced cancers. The CDR3 runs 15 residues. Germline loops: CDR1 SEHNR, CDR2 FQNEAQ (reference sequence). Clones were read by immunoSEQ multiplex PCR, and TCRdb kept only the in-frame ones, dropping some. The sample lists over 20,000 clones, 85% to 90% occurring once. Autoimmune disease history or systemic immunosuppression disqualified patients. The rearrangement joins TRBV7-9 to TRBJ2-5, with 8 bases lining up with TRBD1. The J call may be wrong; the DNA end is better matched by TRBJ2-7. The sequencing here drew on CD4+ or CD8+ T cells sorted from blood, taken in a trial of the OX40 agonist ivuxolimab. The receptor's source is an adult with an advanced solid tumor such as melanoma, head and neck, liver or kidney cancer. As DNA, the CDR3 is TGTGCCAGCAGCTTGGCCGGGACAGGATACTACGAGCAGTACTTC. This translates into CASSLAGTGYYEQYF.